This T cell receptor beta chain came from a study of blood T cell repertoires in COVID-19. About the study: Donors in the United States, Italy and Spain gave samples during acute or convalescent COVID-19. In each case, the material was cDNA or gDNA derived from T cells, B-cell-depleted T cells, or PBMCs.

As processed by the authors: From reference gene primer amplification, estimates of nucleated cell counts were derived. Clones were read by immunoSEQ multiplex PCR, and TCRdb kept only the in-frame ones, dropping some. V, J and clone size reflect that table, while D and trimming were determined from the DNA. The sample holds around 140,000 clones, around 83% seen once. The CDR3 is 14 amino acids. Germline-derived CDR1 and CDR2 are SGHRS and YFSETQ. With V trimmed by 4 bases and J by 5 bases, 4 bases remained unmatched. The J gene is TRBJ2-5, the V gene TRBV5-1; 11 nucleotides align to TRBD2. The sample comprised peripheral blood. The TCR originated in a man between 60 and 70 years old with active or convalescent COVID-19. CDR3 protein: CASSPGTSGETQYF. DNA for the CDR3: TGCGCCAGCAGCCCTGGGACTAGCGGCGAGACCCAGTACTTC.